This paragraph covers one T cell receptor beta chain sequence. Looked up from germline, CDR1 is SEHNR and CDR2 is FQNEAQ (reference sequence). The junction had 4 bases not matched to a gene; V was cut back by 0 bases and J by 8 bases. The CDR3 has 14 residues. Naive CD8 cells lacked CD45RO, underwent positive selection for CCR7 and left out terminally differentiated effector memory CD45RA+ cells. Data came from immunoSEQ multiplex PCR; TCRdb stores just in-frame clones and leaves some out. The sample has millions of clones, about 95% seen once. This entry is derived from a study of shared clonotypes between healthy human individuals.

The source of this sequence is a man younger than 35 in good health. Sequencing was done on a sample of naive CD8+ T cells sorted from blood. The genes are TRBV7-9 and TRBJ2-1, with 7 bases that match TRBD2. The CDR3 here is CASSLAGTIYEQFF. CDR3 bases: TGTGCCAGCAGCTTAGCTGGGACTATCTATGAGCAGTTCTTC.